This paragraph covers one T cell receptor beta chain sequence. Its antigen has not been determined. Base-call qualities are not available, and no considerably larger clone is one nucleotide away. This sample's treatment or condition label indicates: live attenuated yellow fever vaccine strain. At each blood-draw timepoint, two biological replicates of bulk PBMCs were collected. PBMCs were isolated from peripheral blood using a standard Ficoll-Paque protocol. TriZol was used to extract RNA from bulk PBMCs, from CD4 and CD8 fractions, and from dextramer-positive and dextramer-negative fractions. This entry comes from a study of T cells after yellow fever vaccination (dated by TCRdb to the late 2010s). Context from the whole study: The SMART-Seq v4 Ultra Low Input RNA kit was used to prepare libraries from fractions with low cell numbers. To follow T-cell clones before and after both primary and booster YFV17D yellow fever vaccination, bulk TCR alpha and beta repertoires underwent longitudinal sequencing. Two healthy male donors made up the cohort, one aged 18 to 29 years and the other aged 30 to 40 years. Blood samples were taken at several timepoints before and after primary and secondary immunization, and bulk PBMC replicates and cell subsets were isolated. Study-level results and caveats: A small fraction of clonotypes appeared in both the CD4 and CD8 compartments, likely as a result of convergent recombination. Because abundant contaminating clonotypes from the bulk population could be contained in FACS-sorted repertoires, computational filtering was required. Compared with the primary T-cell response, the secondary T-cell response was faster but weaker, reaching its peak on day 5 rather than on day 15. The study included only two donors, which limits how far the findings can be generalized. Most clones expanded after primary vaccination (around 96% of CD4 and 88% of CD8) were re-detected after the booster, suggesting that broad memory maintenance occurred.

Data came from an Illumina NovaSeq 6000. TCR cDNA was synthesized by 5'RACE template switching, through which a universal primer site and unique molecular identifiers were introduced. cDNA synthesis was primed from both the TCR alpha and TCR beta constant segments. Two PCR steps were used to amplify libraries, with sample barcodes and sequencing adapters being added in the second step. Sequencing of the libraries was done on either Illumina HiSeq 2500 (2x100 bp) or NovaSeq (2x150 bp). In the authors' own workflow: Reads were demultiplexed and collapsed into UMI consensus sequences with MIGEC, and V(D)J alignment was performed with MiXCR. Vaccine-responding clonotypes were defined with edgeR using replicate PBMC samples, requiring FDR below 0.01 and a log2 fold change above 5 up to day 15. CD4 or CD8 identity was assigned to each bulk clonotype according to whether the clonotype was present at higher abundance in the sequenced CD4 repertoire or the sequenced CD8 repertoire. TCRdb trimmed the raw reads at Q25, called clones with MiXCR and kept productive beta chains. Every distinct CDR3 protein forms one entry, paired with its most common genes and DNA. TCRdb's processing, not the authors' own work, is the source of the V and J calls. This sample gives hundreds of thousands of distinct CDR3 sequences in total; about 4% of them show up just once. The ten largest make up just under 25% of the sample.

The cysteine opens and the phenylalanine closes a CDR3 of 15 amino acids. Only CDR3 DNA is held: 45 bases, read in frame from base 1. The germline ends are 15 bases apart after V is trimmed by 6 bases and J by 1 base. The germline V gene specifies SGHRS as CDR1 and YFSETQ as CDR2. The rearranged segments are TRBV5-1 and TRBJ2-3; the D gene is perhaps TRBD2, from 6 matching bases. This clonotype was obtained from a man between 18 and 35 years old who received the YFV17D yellow fever vaccine. The specimen was PBMCs, collected 5 days after the yellow fever booster vaccination. At the DNA level, the sequence is TGCGCCAGCATCCGAGGTAGCGGAGGCACAGATACGCAGTATTTT. This translates into CASIRGSGGTDTQYF.